The next 15 T cell receptor beta chains were all read from a single sample in a study of ipilimumab plus nivolumab after autologous stem cell transplantation. Using immunoSEQ multiplex PCR, the repertoire was profiled, and TCRdb retains in-frame clones only, with some absent. The table has 15,000 to 20,000 clones, around 80% seen once. Sample: PBMCs, taken in a trial of ipilimumab plus nivolumab as post-transplant consolidation. The receptors here all came from a male donor with diffuse large B-cell lymphoma.

The chain joins TRBV27 to TRBJ2-7; D unresolved. This CDR3 has 13 amino acids. The V end lost 6 bases, the J end lost 3 bases, and 12 bases lay between the germline ends. Germline V gives CDR1 MNHEY, CDR2 SMNVEV (reference sequence). CDR3 region: CASSPSIFYEQYF. The CDR3 DNA is TGTGCCAGCAGCCCGTCGATATTCTACGAGCAGTACTTC.

This chain joins TRBV2 and TRBJ1-2, with 9 bases matching TRBD1. The CDR3 runs to 16 residues. Germline CDR1 SNHLY, CDR2 FYNNEI. The trim removed 4 bases at V and 5 bases at J, leaving 11 bases unmatched. The CDR3 sequence: CASSVPGQGEGYGYTF. CDR3 DNA sequence: TGTGCCAGCAGTGTCCCGGGACAGGGAGAGGGATATGGCTACACCTTC.

The chain joins TRBV28 to TRBJ1-1; D remains unclear. V lost 2 bases to trimming and J lost 4 bases, with 5 bases between them. Germline V gene sequence: CDR1 MDHEN, CDR2 SYDVKM. The CDR3 sequence is 12 residues long. As DNA, the CDR3 is TGTGCCAGCAGTTTACTTGTCACTGAAGCTTTCTTT. Its protein product is CASSLLVTEAFF.

As DNA, the CDR3 is TGTGCCAGCAGCTTAGCTCGCGAAGAGACCCAGTACTTC. The encoded protein is CASSLAREETQYF. The V gene is TRBV7-9, the J gene TRBJ2-5; no clear D gene. Trimming left V 0 bases short and J 3 bases short, with 5 bases between. Germline CDR1 and CDR2: SEHNR and FQNEAQ (reference sequence). This CDR3 comprises 13 residues.

The CDR3 DNA reads as TGTGCCAGCAGCCCACAAACCTTTCGGGACAATGAGCAGTTCTTC. Translated: CASSPQTFRDNEQFF. J is TRBJ2-1 and V is TRBV7-9; no firm D call. The V gene's germline CDR1 is SEHNR and CDR2 FQNEAQ (reference sequence). V was trimmed by 5 bases and J by 5 bases, leaving 16 bases between them. The CDR3 runs 15 residues.

This clone was recorded only once. V gene TRBV28 combines with J gene TRBJ2-7; 7 bases are shared with TRBD2. Germline lookup yields CDR1 MDHEN and CDR2 SYDVKM. The CDR3 loop spans 15 amino acids. The trim removed 4 bases at V and 3 bases at J, leaving 9 bases unmatched. CDR3 DNA sequence: TGTGCCAGCAGTTCGGGCGGGGGAAGCAACTACGAGCAGTACTTC. Amino acids: CASSSGGGSNYEQYF.

Relative to its sample, this clone is medium-sized. The J gene is TRBJ2-3, the V gene TRBV4-3; a weak D match, TRBD1 (6 bases). This CDR3 has 13 residues. V was pared by 5 bases and J by 4 bases, with 10 bases between. Germline CDR1 reads LGHNA; CDR2 reads YSLEER. Here the CDR3 reads CASSGTGPDTQYF. CDR3 DNA: TGCGCCAGCAGCGGAACAGGGCCAGATACGCAGTATTTT.

V is TRBV7-2 and J is TRBJ2-2; the D gene is possibly TRBD1 (7 bases). Per germline, CDR1 SGHTA and CDR2 FQGNSA. V was shortened by 0 bases and J by 5 bases, with 13 bases between the two germline ends. The CDR3 contains 16 residues. The CDR3 loop reads CASSLAYRGGTGELFF. In DNA form, the CDR3 reads TGTGCCAGCAGCTTAGCGTACAGGGGAGGAACCGGGGAGCTGTTTTTT.

The chain links TRBV7-9 to TRBJ1-1; D gene uncertain. Germline V gives CDR1 SEHNR, CDR2 FQNEAQ (reference sequence). V was trimmed by 5 bases and J by 8 bases, leaving 12 bases between them. CDR3 length equals 12 residues. In DNA, the CDR3 is TGTGCCAGCAGCCCTCGGACCGTCGAAGCTTTCTTT. Translated, it gives CASSPRTVEAFF.

The chain couples TRBV19 to TRBJ2-1; D unresolved. The length of the CDR3 is 13 residues. Germline V gives CDR1 LNHDA, CDR2 SQIVND (reference sequence). The ends were cut back, 3 bases at V and 13 bases at J, with 16 bases in the middle. The CDR3 loop is CASSIAPYHPQFF. In DNA form, the CDR3 reads TGTGCCAGTAGTATCGCCCCGTATCATCCACAGTTCTTC.

The chain links TRBV7-9 to TRBJ2-5, with D unresolved. Trimming cost V 1 base and J 7 bases, with 13 bases left between them. Looked up from germline, CDR1 is SEHNR and CDR2 is FQNEAQ (reference sequence). The length of the CDR3 is 14 residues. The CDR3 is CASSLVGSGGTQYF. CDR3 in DNA: TGTGCCAGCAGCTTAGTAGGGTCGGGTGGGACCCAGTACTTC.

J is TRBJ2-1 and V is TRBV27; D is perhaps TRBD2 (5 bases). The V end was cut by 6 bases, the J end by 4 bases, with 13 bases between. Germline V gives CDR1 MNHEY, CDR2 SMNVEV (reference sequence). This CDR3 is built from 14 residues. In DNA, the CDR3 is TGTGCCAGCAGGGACTCCCAAGAATACAATGAGCAGTTCTTC. Its translation: CASRDSQEYNEQFF.

The gene calls are TRBV4-3 and TRBJ1-1; a possible D gene is TRBD1 (6 bases). Trimming removed 4 bases from V and 0 bases from J, with 15 bases in between. CDR1 and CDR2 from the germline V gene are LGHNA and YSLEER. The CDR3 consists of 16 residues. The CDR3 coding sequence is TGCGCCAGCAGCCCCCACCTAGGGGGGGTGAACACTGAAGCTTTCTTT. Its protein product is CASSPHLGGVNTEAFF.

The genes are TRBV28 and TRBJ2-5, with 7 bases matching TRBD1. The CDR3 is made up of 14 amino acids. Germline CDR1 and CDR2: MDHEN and SYDVKM. The V gene end was trimmed by 4 bases and the J gene end by 2 bases; junction bases not matched to a gene: 4. The CDR3 spells CASSSDRDQETQYF. The CDR3 DNA reads as TGTGCCAGCAGTTCCGACAGGGATCAAGAGACCCAGTACTTC.

In nucleotides, the CDR3 is TGTGCCAGTAGTGAAACAGGAAAACTGTTTTTT. It yields the protein CASSETGKLFF. This chain uses TRBV19 with TRBJ1-4; a possible D gene is TRBD1 (5 bases). V lost 5 bases, J lost 10 bases, and 8 bases lay in between. Germline CDR1 and CDR2: LNHDA and SQIVND (reference sequence). The CDR3 has 11 amino acids.